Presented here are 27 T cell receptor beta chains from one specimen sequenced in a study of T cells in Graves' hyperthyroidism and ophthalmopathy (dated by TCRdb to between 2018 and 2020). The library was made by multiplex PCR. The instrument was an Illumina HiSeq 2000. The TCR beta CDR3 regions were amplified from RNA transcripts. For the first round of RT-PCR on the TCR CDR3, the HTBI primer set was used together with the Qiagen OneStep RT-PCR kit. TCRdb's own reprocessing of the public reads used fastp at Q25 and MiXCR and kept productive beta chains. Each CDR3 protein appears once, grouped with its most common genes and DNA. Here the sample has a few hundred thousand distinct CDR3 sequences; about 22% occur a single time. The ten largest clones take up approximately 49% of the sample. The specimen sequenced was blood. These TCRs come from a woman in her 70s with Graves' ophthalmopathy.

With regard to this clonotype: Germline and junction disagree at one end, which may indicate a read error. CDR3 in DNA: TGTGCTAGCAGCTTAGATCAGAACTTGAACACTGAAGCTTTCTTT. Encoded protein: CASSLDQNLNTEAFF. The chain has TRBV7-7 and TRBJ1-1, with no clear D. There are 15 residues in the CDR3. The germline gives CDR1 SSHAT, CDR2 FNYEAQ (reference sequence).

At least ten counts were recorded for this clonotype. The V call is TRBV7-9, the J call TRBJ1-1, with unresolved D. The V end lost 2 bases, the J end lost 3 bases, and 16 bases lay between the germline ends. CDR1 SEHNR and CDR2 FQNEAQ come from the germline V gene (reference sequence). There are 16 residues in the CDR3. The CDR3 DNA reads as TGTGCCAGCAGCTTATCAGGTGCCGTGGGTCACACTGAAGCTTTCTTT. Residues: CASSLSGAVGHTEAFF.

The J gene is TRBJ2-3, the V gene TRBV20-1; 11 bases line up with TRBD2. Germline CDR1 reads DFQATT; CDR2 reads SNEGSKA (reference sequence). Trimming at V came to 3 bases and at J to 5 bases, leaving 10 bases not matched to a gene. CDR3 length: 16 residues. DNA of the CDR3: TGCAGTGCTAGTGTATTAGCGGGAGGGCCAGGAGATACGCAGTATTTT. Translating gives CSASVLAGGPGDTQYF.

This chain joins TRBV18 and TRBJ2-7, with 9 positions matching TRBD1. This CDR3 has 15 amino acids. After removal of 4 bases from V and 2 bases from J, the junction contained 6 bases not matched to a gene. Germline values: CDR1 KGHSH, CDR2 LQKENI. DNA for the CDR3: TGTGCCAGCTCACGAACGACAGGGGGGACCTACGAGCAGTACTTC. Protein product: CASSRTTGGTYEQYF.

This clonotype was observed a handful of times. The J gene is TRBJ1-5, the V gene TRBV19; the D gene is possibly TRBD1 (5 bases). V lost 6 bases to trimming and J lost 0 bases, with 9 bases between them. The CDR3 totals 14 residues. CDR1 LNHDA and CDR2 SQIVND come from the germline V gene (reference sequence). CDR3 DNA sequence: TGTGCCAGTAGACCAAGGGGTAGCAATCAGCCCCAGCATTTT. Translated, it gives CASRPRGSNQPQHF.

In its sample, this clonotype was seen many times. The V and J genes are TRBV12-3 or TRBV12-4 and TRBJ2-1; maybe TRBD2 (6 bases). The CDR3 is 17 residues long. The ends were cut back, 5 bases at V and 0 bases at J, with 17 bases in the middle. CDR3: CASSLPGDLSSYNEQFF. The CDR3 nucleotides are TGTGCCAGCAGTCTCCCGGGGGACCTATCCTCCTACAATGAGCAGTTCTTC.

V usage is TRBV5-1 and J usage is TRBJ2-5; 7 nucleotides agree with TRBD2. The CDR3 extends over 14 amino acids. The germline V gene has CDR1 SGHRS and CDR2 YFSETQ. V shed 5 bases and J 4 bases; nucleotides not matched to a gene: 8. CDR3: CASSLGGTGETQYF. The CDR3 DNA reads TGCGCCAGCAGTCTCGGGGGGACGGGAGAGACCCAGTACTTC.

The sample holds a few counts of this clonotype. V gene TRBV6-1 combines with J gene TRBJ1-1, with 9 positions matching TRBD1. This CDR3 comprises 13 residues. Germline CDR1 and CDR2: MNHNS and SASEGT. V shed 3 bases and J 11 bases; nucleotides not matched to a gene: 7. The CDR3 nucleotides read TGTGCCAGCAGTGAGGGACAGGGACTTTGGGCTTTCTTT. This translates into CASSEGQGLWAFF.

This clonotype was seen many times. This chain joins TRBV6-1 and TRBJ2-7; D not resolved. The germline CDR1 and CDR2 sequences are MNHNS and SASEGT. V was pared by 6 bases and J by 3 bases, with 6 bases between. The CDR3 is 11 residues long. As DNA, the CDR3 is TGTGCCAGCAGCAAGGACTACGAGCAGTACTTC. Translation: CASSKDYEQYF.

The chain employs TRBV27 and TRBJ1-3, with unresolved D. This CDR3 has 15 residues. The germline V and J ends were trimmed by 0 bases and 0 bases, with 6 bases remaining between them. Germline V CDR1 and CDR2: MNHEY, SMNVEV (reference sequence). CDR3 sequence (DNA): TGTGCCAGCAGTTTATCGGCGTTCTCTGGAAACACCATATATTTT. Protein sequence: CASSLSAFSGNTIYF.

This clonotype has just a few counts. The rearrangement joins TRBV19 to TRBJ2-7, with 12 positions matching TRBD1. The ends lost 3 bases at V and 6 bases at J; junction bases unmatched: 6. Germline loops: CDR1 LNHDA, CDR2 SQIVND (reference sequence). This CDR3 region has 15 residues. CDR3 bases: TGTGCCAGTAGTATCGCCGGGACAGGGGGCAGCGAGCAGTACTTC. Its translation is CASSIAGTGGSEQYF.

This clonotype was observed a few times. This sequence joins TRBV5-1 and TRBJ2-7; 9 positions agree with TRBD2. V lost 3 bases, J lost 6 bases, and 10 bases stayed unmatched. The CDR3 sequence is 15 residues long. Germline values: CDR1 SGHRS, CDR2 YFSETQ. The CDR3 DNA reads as TGCGCCAGCAGCTCCCCGGCTGCGGGAGGGCTCGAGCAGTACTTC. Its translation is CASSSPAAGGLEQYF.

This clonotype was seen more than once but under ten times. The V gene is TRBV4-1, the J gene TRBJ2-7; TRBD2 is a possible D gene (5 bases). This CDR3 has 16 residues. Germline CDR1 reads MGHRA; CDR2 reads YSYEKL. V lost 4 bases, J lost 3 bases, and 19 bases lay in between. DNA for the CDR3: TGCGCCAGCAGCCCAACCGGAAGGAGGTCAGACTACGAGCAGTACTTC. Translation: CASSPTGRRSDYEQYF.

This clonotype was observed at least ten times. CDR3 in amino acids: CASSWTASGSGELFF. In DNA, the CDR3 is TGTGCCAGCAGCTGGACGGCGTCAGGGTCCGGGGAGCTGTTTTTT. This chain uses TRBV5-5 with TRBJ2-2; possible D gene TRBD1, 5 bases. The CDR3 is made up of 15 amino acids. V was shortened by 3 bases and J by 6 bases, with 15 bases between the two germline ends. The germline V gene has CDR1 SGHKS and CDR2 YYEKEE (reference sequence). Variable domain in full (rest from reference TRBV5-5 and TRBJ2-2): DAGVTQSPTHLIKTRGQQVTLRCSPISGHKSVSWYQQVLGQGPQFIFQYYEKEERGRGNFPDRFSARQFPNYSSELNVNALLLGDSALYLCASSWTASGSGELFFGEGSRLTVL.

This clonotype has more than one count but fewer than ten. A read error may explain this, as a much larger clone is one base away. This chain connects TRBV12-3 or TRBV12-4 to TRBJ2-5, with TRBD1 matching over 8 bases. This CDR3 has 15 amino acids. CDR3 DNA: TGTACCAGCAGTCTAACGACAGGGGCGCAAGAGACCCAGTACTTC. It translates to CTSSLTTGAQETQYF.

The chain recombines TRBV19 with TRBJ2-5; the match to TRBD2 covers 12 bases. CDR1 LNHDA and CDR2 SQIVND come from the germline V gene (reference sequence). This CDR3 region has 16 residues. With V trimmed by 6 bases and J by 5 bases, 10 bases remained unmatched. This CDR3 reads CASSTWTSGAGETQYF. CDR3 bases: TGTGCCAGTAGCACGTGGACTAGCGGGGCGGGGGAGACCCAGTACTTC.

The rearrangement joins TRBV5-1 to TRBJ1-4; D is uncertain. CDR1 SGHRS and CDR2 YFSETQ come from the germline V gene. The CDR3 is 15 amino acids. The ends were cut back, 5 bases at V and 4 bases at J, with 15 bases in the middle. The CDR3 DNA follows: TGCGCCAGCAGAAGGACCGAGGTCAATAATGAAAAACTGTTTTTT. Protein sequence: CASRRTEVNNEKLFF.

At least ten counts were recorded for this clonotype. CDR3 region: CASSLAPGLAGREKYNEQFF. DNA for the CDR3: TGCGCCAGCAGCTTGGCCCCCGGACTAGCGGGTAGAGAAAAATACAATGAGCAGTTCTTC. The gene calls are TRBV5-1 and TRBJ2-1; 11 bases fit TRBD2. In germline, CDR1 is SGHRS, CDR2 YFSETQ. The CDR3 has 20 residues. The J segment lost 4 bases and the V segment lost 0 bases, leaving 15 bases of the junction unmatched.

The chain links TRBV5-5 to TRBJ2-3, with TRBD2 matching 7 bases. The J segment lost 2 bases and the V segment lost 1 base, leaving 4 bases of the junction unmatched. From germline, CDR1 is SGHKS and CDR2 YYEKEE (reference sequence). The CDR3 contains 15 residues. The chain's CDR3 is CASSLQAGPTDTQYF. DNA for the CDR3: TGTGCCAGCAGCTTGCAAGCGGGACCCACAGATACGCAGTATTTT. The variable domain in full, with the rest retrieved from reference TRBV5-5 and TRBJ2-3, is DAGVTQSPTHLIKTRGQQVTLRCSPISGHKSVSWYQQVLGQGPQFIFQYYEKEERGRGNFPDRFSARQFPNYSSELNVNALLLGDSALYLCASSLQAGPTDTQYFGPGTRLTVL.

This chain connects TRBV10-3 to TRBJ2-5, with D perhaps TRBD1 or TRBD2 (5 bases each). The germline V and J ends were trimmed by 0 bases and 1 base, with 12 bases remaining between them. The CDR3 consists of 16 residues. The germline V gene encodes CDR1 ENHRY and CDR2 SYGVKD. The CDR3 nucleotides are TGTGCCATCAGTGAGTCGGGGCAGGGACCCCAAGAGACCCAGTACTTC. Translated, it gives CAISESGQGPQETQYF.

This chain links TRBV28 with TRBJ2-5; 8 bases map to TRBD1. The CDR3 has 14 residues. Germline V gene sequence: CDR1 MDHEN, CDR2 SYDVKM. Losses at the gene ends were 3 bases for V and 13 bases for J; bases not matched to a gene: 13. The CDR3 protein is CASSFVSGTGRWYF. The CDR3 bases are TGTGCCAGCAGTTTTGTATCCGGGACAGGCCGTTGGTACTTC.

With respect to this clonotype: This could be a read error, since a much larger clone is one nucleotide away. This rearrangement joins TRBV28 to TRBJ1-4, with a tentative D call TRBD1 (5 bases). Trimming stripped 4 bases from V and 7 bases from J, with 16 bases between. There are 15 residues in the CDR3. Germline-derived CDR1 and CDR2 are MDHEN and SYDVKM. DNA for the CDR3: TGTGCCAGCAGTTCAACCGGGGCCGCCCTTGAAAAACTGTTTTTT. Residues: CASSSTGAALEKLFF.

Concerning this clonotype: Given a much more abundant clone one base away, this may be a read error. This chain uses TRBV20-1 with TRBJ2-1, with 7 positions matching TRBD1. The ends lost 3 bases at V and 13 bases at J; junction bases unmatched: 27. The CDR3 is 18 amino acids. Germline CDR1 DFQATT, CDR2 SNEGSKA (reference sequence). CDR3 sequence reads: CSARYSVKWSTTQGTQFF. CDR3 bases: TGCAGTGCTAGGTATTCCGTTAAGTGGTCCACAACACAGGGGACCCAGTTCTTC.

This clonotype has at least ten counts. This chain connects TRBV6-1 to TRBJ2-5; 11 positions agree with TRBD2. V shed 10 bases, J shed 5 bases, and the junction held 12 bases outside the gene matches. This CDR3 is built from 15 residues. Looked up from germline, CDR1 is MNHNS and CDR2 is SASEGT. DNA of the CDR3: TGTGCCACCCACCTCACTAGCGGGAGTGCGGAGACCCAGTACTTC. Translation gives CATHLTSGSAETQYF.

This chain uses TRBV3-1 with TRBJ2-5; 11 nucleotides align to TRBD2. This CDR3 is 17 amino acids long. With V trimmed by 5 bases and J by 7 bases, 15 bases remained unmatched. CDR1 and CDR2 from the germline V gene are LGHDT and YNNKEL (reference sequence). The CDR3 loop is CASSYATSGINYGTQYF. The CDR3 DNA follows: TGTGCCAGCAGCTACGCGACTAGCGGGATAAATTATGGGACCCAGTACTTC.

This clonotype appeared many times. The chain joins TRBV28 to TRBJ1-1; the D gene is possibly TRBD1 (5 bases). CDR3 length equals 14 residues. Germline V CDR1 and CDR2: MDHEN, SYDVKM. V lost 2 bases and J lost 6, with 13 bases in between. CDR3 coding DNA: TGTGCCAGCAGTTTAAGCGGGGGGAGTCCTGAAGCTTTCTTT. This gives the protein CASSLSGGSPEAFF.

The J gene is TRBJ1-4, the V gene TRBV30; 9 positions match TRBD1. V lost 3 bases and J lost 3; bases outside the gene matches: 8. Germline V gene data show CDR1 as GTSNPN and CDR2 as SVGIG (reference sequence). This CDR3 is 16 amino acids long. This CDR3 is CAWRKQGAVANEKLFF. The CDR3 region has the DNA TGTGCCTGGAGGAAACAGGGGGCGGTTGCTAATGAAAAACTGTTTTTT.